Listed here is a single T cell receptor beta chain. Its target is unknown. Germline lookup yields CDR1 ENHRY and CDR2 SYGVKD. After removal of 8 bases from V and 7 bases from J, the junction contained 15 bases not matched to a gene. The CDR3 covers 16 residues. The data originate from a study of T cell responses to AZD1222 COVID-19 vaccine. Overall study findings and caveats: Females outnumbered males among donors, who were mostly white British; clonal diversity was possibly underestimated. After the peak T cell response, and only then, were repertoires sampled. At baseline, seropositivity was found in only a handful of AZD1222 recipients. As reported, nearly half of all spike-specific TCRs target variant regions that are unmutated.

The assay was immunoSEQ multiplex PCR, and TCRdb's table has in-frame clones only and misses some. The table lists about 120,000 clones, more than 85% of them singletons, with 11% in the top ten. The clonotype was recovered from an adult in good health. The source material was peripheral blood, sampled on day 0 of MenACWY control vaccination. The V and J genes are TRBV10-3 and TRBJ2-1, with 9 bases matching TRBD2. This CDR3 reads CAIDGTNLAGKNEQFF. In nucleotides, the CDR3 is TGTGCCATCGACGGGACGAATCTAGCGGGGAAGAATGAGCAGTTCTTC.